This T cell receptor (beta chain) was recovered during a study of blood T cell repertoires in COVID-19. Measured with immunoSEQ multiplex PCR; TCRdb has only the in-frame clones, and not every one. The sample lists some 200,000 clones; around 87% were seen once. V was trimmed by 3 bases and J by 6 bases, leaving 8 bases between them. The length of the CDR3 is 13 residues. Per germline, CDR1 SEHNR and CDR2 FQNEAQ (reference sequence). The chain joins TRBV7-9 to TRBJ2-2; D remains unclear. Sample: peripheral blood. The clonotype was recovered from a man aged 40-55 years with active or convalescent COVID-19. DNA of the CDR3: TGTGCCAGCAGCTTGCCAGGCCCCGGGGAGCTGTTTTTT. This gives the protein CASSLPGPGELFF.